The present T cell receptor beta chain was sequenced within a study of T cells in tuberculosis. Study overall: T cells were selected with CD1B tetramers loaded with glucose monomycolate.

Thawed, overnight-rested PBMC were stained with GMM-loaded CD1B tetramer, viability dye and anti-CD3, then sorted. The CD1B tetramers carried C32 glucose monomycolate purified from Rhodococcus equi. Sequencing of TCR-alpha and TCR-beta chains was unpaired. The protocol was immunoSEQ multiplex PCR, while the TCRdb copy is restricted to in-frame clones and leaves out a portion. The sample consists of tens of thousands of clones, approximately 91% of them appearing once. This clone was counted a few times. Trimming took off 9 bases at V and 3 bases at J, with 8 bases between the two ends. The CDR3 has 11 amino acids. Germline CDR1 reads LNHDA; CDR2 reads SQIVND (reference sequence).

Sequences were obtained from CD1b-GMM tetramer-negative cells sorted from PBMCs. The source is an adult woman with latent tuberculosis. The chain links TRBV19 to TRBJ1-1; D is undetermined. The CDR3 DNA is TGTGCCAGCGAAGCTTACACTGAAGCTTTCTTT. Its translation: CASEAYTEAFF.